This T cell receptor beta chain was documented in a study of T cell repertoires in cytomegalovirus infection. V was cut by 0 bases and J by 6 bases, with 14 bases left in between. CDR3 length equals 15 residues. Germline V gene data show CDR1 as SGHTA and CDR2 as FQGNSA. TCRdb processed the reads anew with MiXCR; each CDR3 protein has one entry. The data contain about 220,000 distinct CDR3 sequences, 35% to 45% of them seen just once; the ten biggest clones take up approximately 60%. This clonotype was counted a few times. Its specificity is not known. The receptor's source is a human donor in good health (CMV status not recorded). Some clones in this sample may be carry-over from other donors' samples. The V and J genes are TRBV7-2 and TRBJ1-2; D not resolved. The source was CD8+ T cells from cultured PBMCs, collected from culture after CMV antigen stimulation. Here the CDR3 DNA reads TGTGCCAGCAGCTTAGCGCCACGCGGGATTAATGGCTACACCTTC. It translates to CASSLAPRGINGYTF.